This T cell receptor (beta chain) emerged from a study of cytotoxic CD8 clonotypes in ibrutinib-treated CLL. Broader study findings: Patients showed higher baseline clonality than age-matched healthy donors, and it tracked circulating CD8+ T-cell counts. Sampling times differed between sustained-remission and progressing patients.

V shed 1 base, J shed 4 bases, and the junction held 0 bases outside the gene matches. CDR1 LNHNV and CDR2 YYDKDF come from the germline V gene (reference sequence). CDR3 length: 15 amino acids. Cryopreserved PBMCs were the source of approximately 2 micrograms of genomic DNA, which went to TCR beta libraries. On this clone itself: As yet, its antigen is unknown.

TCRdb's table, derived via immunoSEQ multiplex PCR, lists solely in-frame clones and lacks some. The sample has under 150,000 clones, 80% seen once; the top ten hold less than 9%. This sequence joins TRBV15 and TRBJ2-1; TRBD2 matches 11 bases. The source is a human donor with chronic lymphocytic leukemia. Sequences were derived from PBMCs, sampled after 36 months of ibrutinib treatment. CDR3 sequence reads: CATSRVAGGYNEQFF. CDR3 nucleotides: TGTGCCACCAGCAGAGTAGCGGGGGGGTACAATGAGCAGTTCTTC. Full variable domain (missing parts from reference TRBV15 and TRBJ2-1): DAMVIQNPRYQVTQFGKPVTLSCSQTLNHNVMYWYQQKSSQAPKLLFHYYDKDFNNEADTPDNFQSRRPNTSFCFLDIRSPGLGDTAMYLCATSRVAGGYNEQFFGPGTRLTVL.